The T cell receptor beta chain under discussion was sequenced for a study of blood T cells in healthy people across ages. General study results and limits: The recorded TCR beta diversity per million T cells decreased in a roughly linear manner with age.

A second PCR of roughly 7 to 11 cycles used a sample-barcoded 5' primer and a J-beta primer mix. TCRdb re-called the 5' RACE reads with MiXCR, one entry per CDR3 protein. The sample lists around 820,000 distinct CDR3 sequences; 20% to 25% were seen once. The germline V and J ends were trimmed by 4 bases and 2 bases, with 12 bases remaining between them. This CDR3 is 14 amino acids long. CDR1 ENHRY and CDR2 SYGVKD come from the germline V gene. This clonotype was recorded a few times. Its specificity is not known. This may come from a read error, since a much larger clone is one base off. This same sample was also taken into another study, of T cells of mothers and their children.

The TCR originated in a boy under 18 in good health. The sample comprised blood. The chain joins TRBV10-3 to TRBJ2-7; D is possibly TRBD2 (5 bases). CDR3 bases: TGTGCCATCAGTGGGAAACTAGTGCCCTACGAGCAGTACTTC. Its translation is CAISGKLVPYEQYF.